This T cell receptor beta chain was sequenced in a study of response to subunit inactivated influenza vaccine (dated by TCRdb to 2016 to 2019). About the investigation overall: Deep quantitative T cell receptor repertoire profiling was used in the study to track responses to a trivalent subunit inactivated influenza vaccine.

The investigation overall reported the following: It was suggested by the authors that each seasonal influenza vaccination may recruit only a limited number of new T cells.

Including the terminal cysteine and phenylalanine, the CDR3 comprises 13 residues. CDR3 DNA only is kept here, 39 bases in frame from base 1. CDR1 and CDR2, looked up from the germline V gene, are MDHEN and SYDVKM. The method behind the library was RT-PCR. TCRdb names Illumina HiSeq 2500 as the instrument used. The raw public reads went through TCRdb reprocessing: fastp at Q25, MiXCR clone calling, in-frame beta chains kept. A single entry per CDR3 protein holds the most common genes and DNA from its merged rows. Recorded for this sample are 550,000 to 800,000 distinct CDR3 sequences; 15% to 18% of them occurred a single time. The ten largest clones add up to 11% of the sample. To note about this clonotype: The clone's antigen remains unknown. One end of the junction does not line up with germline, which may come from a read error.

The specimen comprised PBMCs from blood, sampled roughly 12 days after vaccination. This receptor was identified in a man in his fifties who received an inactivated influenza vaccine. Donor details come from another sample of the same person, matched by shared clones. The sequence is built from TRBV28 and TRBJ2-1; no D gene call is confident. The CDR3 loop reads CACSPRGYNEQFF. The DNA reads as follows: TGTGCCTGCAGCCCTCGTGGCTACAATGAGCAGTTCTTC.